These T cell receptor beta chains were read from a single sample in a study of cytomegalovirus exposure and HLA in healthy donors. Clones were read by immunoSEQ multiplex PCR, and TCRdb kept only the in-frame ones, dropping some. The sample lists 130,000 or so clones; 65% to 90% were seen once. The specimen sequenced was PBMCs. These receptors were taken from a woman aged 18-30 years in good health and CMV-seropositive. Each CDR3 is given with its conserved first and last residue. A D gene is named only where the DNA matches it firmly. Clone size appears in some rows only: once, few, many, or a class for an expanded clone.

TRBJ1-1	TRBV5-6	TRBD1	.	TGTGCCAGCAGCTTCCGGGACAGGCTGAACACTGAAGCTTTCTTT	CASSFRDRLNTEAFF
TRBJ1-2	TRBV7-9	TRBD1	.	TGTGCCAGCAGCCTAGGGACAGGGGATAACTATGGCTACACCTTC	CASSLGTGDNYGYTF
TRBJ2-1	TRBV28	.	.	TGTGCCAGCAGTTTACCTAGGGGTTACAATGAGCAGTTCTTC	CASSLPRGYNEQFF
TRBJ2-7	TRBV25-1	.	.	TGTGCCAGCAGTGCACAGTCCCTTTACGAGCAGTACTTC	CASSAQSLYEQYF
TRBJ1-3	TRBV7-2	.	.	TGTGCCAGCAGCTTAGCCGGGGGAGGGAGCTCTGGAAACACCATATATTTT	CASSLAGGGSSGNTIYF
TRBJ1-4	TRBV9	TRBD1	.	TGTGCCAGCAGCGACCCGACAGGGGTAACTAATGAAAAACTGTTTTTT	CASSDPTGVTNEKLFF
TRBJ2-5	TRBV4-1	TRBD2	.	TGCGCCAGCAGCTCAAGGACTAGCGGACAAGAGACCCAGTACTTC	CASSSRTSGQETQYF
TRBJ2-7	TRBV11-2	TRBD2	.	TGTGCCAGCAGCCCCCAGCGGGACTGGCACTACGAGCAGTACTTC	CASSPQRDWHYEQYF
TRBJ1-2	TRBV6-5	TRBD1	.	TGTGCCAGCAGACCGGGACAGGGAAGTTGGGATGGCTACACCTTC	CASRPGQGSWDGYTF
TRBJ1-3	TRBV5-6	.	.	TGTGCCAGCAGTTCGTATGGAAACACCATATATTTT	CASSSYGNTIYF
TRBJ2-3	TRBV6-1	TRBD1	.	TGTGCCAGCAGGATGACAGGGGGCGCGGATACGCAGTATTTT	CASRMTGGADTQYF
TRBJ2-5	TRBV5-1	.	once	TGCGCCAGCAAAGGTAGCGGAGCACAAGAGACCCAGTACTTC	CASKGSGAQETQYF
TRBJ2-1	TRBV2	.	.	TGTGCCAGCACCGGGGGTTTACAGTATGAGCAGTTCTTC	CASTGGLQYEQFF
TRBJ2-3	TRBV2	TRBD2	.	TGTGCCAGCAAGACAGCGGGGGCCACAGATACGCAGTATTTT	CASKTAGATDTQYF
TRBJ2-7	TRBV7-7	TRBD2	.	TGTGCTAGCAGCCCAAGAGGTGCGGGGGAAGCCTACGAGCAGTACTTC	CASSPRGAGEAYEQYF
TRBJ2-3	TRBV13	TRBD1	few	TGTGCCAGCAGCCAGGACAGGGGAGCAGATACGCAGTATTTT	CASSQDRGADTQYF
TRBJ2-5	TRBV11-3	.	.	TGTGCCAGCAGCTTAGACCCGCGAGAGACCCAGTACTTC	CASSLDPRETQYF
TRBJ1-1	TRBV6-6	TRBD1	.	TGTGCCAGCAGTCCACAGGGGCCGGGGGTGGGCACTGAAGCTTTCTTT	CASSPQGPGVGTEAFF
TRBJ2-2	TRBV4-2	TRBD2	.	TGTGCCAGCAGCCAGAGGATGGGAGGGGCGCCGCCCGGGGAGCTGTTTTTT	CASSQRMGGAPPGELFF
TRBJ2-7	TRBV6-6	.	few	TGTGCCAGCGGCTCCGAGCAGTACTTC	CASGSEQYF
TRBJ1-1	TRBV4-2	TRBD1	.	TGTGCCAGCAGCCAAGAGGCGACAGGGGGATTCGGCACTGAAGCTTTCTTT	CASSQEATGGFGTEAFF
TRBJ2-3	TRBV16	.	.	TGTGCCAGCAGCCAATCACCCCAGAACCCCACAGATACGCAGTATTTT	CASSQSPQNPTDTQYF
TRBJ2-1	TRBV5-1	.	.	TGCGCCAGTCGTGACACCGGGATAAAGCAAGGGGAGCAGTTCTTC	CASRDTGIKQGEQFF
TRBJ2-1	TRBV6-6	TRBD2	.	TGTGCCAGCACGGAGCGGGGGGCCGGTTACAATGAGCAGTTCTTC	CASTERGAGYNEQFF
TRBJ2-1	TRBV4-2	TRBD2	.	TGTGCCAGCAGCCAAGAGCGGGGGGACAATGAGCAGTTCTTC	CASSQERGDNEQFF
TRBJ2-7	TRBV18	.	.	TGTGCCAGCTCACCACCGGAGGGGTACGAGCAGTACTTC	CASSPPEGYEQYF
TRBJ2-1	TRBV10-1	.	.	TGCGCCAGCAGTGAGTCGGGGGGAGCGTCCTACAATGAGCAGTTCTTC	CASSESGGASYNEQFF